Given below is one T cell receptor (beta chain) in context. Following a re-call of the 5' RACE reads, TCRdb has one entry per CDR3 protein and lacks DNA. The table lists approximately 400,000 distinct CDR3 sequences. The source of the sample is a study of monozygotic twins with inflammatory bowel disease. There are 17 residues in the CDR3. CDR1 is SGHVS and CDR2 is FNYEAQ in the germline V gene. The TCR originated in a human donor with ulcerative colitis or Crohn's disease, or a healthy co-twin of an affected twin (not recorded which). The chain uses TRBV7-6 and TRBJ1-5; TCRdb calls TRBD1, which cannot be checked without DNA. Sequences were obtained from blood. This CDR3 is CASSLAIPGAGNQPQHF.